One TCR beta chain is described in this entry. The antigen remains undetermined. This record belongs to a study of monozygotic twins with inflammatory bowel disease. PCR of TCRalpha and TCRbeta cDNA was nested, with two rounds of about 15 and 9 cycles. TCRdb re-called the 5' RACE reads; one entry per CDR3 protein, DNA not given. This table holds a few hundred thousand distinct CDR3 sequences. Study-level findings and limits: Versus healthy twins, IBD patients showed fewer clonotypes shared with others, especially with disease activity. Background noise in patient repertoires may stem from differing immunosuppressive treatments. In these data, no single strong IBD-associated signal or clonotype received support.

The clonotype originates from a human donor with ulcerative colitis or Crohn's disease, or a healthy co-twin of an affected twin (not recorded which). Sequences were obtained from blood.

CDR3 residues: CASSYDLLQGGTEAFF. This chain joins TRBV6-5 and TRBJ1-1; the TRBD1 assignment by TCRdb is unverifiable without DNA. Germline V CDR1 and CDR2: MNHEY, SVGAGI. The CDR3 extends over 16 amino acids.